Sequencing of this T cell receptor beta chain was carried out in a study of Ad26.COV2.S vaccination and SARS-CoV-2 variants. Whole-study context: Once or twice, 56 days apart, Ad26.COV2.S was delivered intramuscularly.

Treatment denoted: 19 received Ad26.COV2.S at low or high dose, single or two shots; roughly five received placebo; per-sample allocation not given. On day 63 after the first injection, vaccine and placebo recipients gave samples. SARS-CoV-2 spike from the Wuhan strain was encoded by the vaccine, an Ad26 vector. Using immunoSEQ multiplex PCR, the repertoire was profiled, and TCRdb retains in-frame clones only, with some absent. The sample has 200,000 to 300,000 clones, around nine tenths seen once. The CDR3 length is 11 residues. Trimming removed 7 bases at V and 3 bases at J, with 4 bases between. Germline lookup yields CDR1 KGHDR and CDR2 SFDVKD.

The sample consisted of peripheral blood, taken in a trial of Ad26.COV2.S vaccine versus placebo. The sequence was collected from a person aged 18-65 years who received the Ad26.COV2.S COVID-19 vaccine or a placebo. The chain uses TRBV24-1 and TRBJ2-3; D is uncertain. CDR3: CATRETDTQYF. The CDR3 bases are TGTGCCACCAGAGAGACAGATACGCAGTATTTT.